This entry lists 19 T cell receptor beta chains sequenced from one sample in a study of cytomegalovirus exposure and HLA in healthy donors. PCR was performed using 60 Vbeta and 13 Jbeta primers. The repertoire was sequenced with immunoSEQ multiplex PCR; TCRdb's copy has only in-frame clones and lacks some. The table shows over 70,000 clones, with 76% occurring only once. Sequenced sample: PBMCs. The receptors were gathered from a male donor in good health and CMV-seronegative.

This clone has a handful of counts. The chain joins TRBV28 to TRBJ2-7; the D is unclear. This CDR3 contains 13 residues. CDR1 and CDR2 from the germline V gene are MDHEN and SYDVKM. The V end was cut by 3 bases, the J end by 3 bases, with 9 bases between. The CDR3 bases are TGTGCCAGCAGTTTGTTCTGGAGCTACGAGCAGTACTTC. Amino acid sequence: CASSLFWSYEQYF.

Only one count was recorded for this clone. The CDR3 spells CSVEGVAGSSYNEQFF. DNA for the CDR3: TGCAGCGTTGAAGGGGTAGCGGGCAGCTCCTACAATGAGCAGTTCTTC. The J gene is TRBJ2-1, the V gene TRBV29-1; 7 bases fit TRBD2. CDR3 length: 16 residues. CDR1 and CDR2 from the germline V gene are SQVTM and ANQGSEA. Germline trimming cut 1 base from V and 0 bases from J; bases unmatched to any gene: 6.

The table lists this clone with a few counts. The chain is built from TRBV27 and TRBJ2-7, with D tentatively TRBD2 (6 bases). The V gene's germline CDR1 is MNHEY and CDR2 SMNVEV (reference sequence). Trimming cost V 3 bases and J 0 bases, with 15 bases left between them. The CDR3 contains 16 residues. This chain's CDR3 is CASSFLGIGGSYEQYF. CDR3 in DNA: TGTGCCAGCAGTTTTTTGGGGATCGGGGGCTCCTACGAGCAGTACTTC.

Only one count was recorded for this clone. J is TRBJ2-1 and V is TRBV5-1; D unclear. The ends were cut back, 0 bases at V and 0 bases at J, with 7 bases in the middle. CDR1 and CDR2 (germline): SGHRS, YFSETQ. CDR3 length: 15 residues. CDR3 in DNA: TGCGCCAGCAGCTTGGTCGATAGCTCCTACAATGAGCAGTTCTTC. Amino acids: CASSLVDSSYNEQFF.

The chain couples TRBV7-9 to TRBJ1-2; the D gene is possibly TRBD1 (5 bases). Germline V gene lookup returns CDR1 SEHNR and CDR2 FQNEAQ (reference sequence). V was clipped by 5 bases and J by 2 bases, with 9 bases between them. The CDR3 length is 13 residues. The CDR3 bases are TGTGCCAGCAGCCTTCAGGGAAACTATGGCTACACCTTC. Translating it yields CASSLQGNYGYTF.

This clone occurred a few times. The J gene is TRBJ2-1, the V gene TRBV14, with D hard to call. Germline V gene lookup returns CDR1 SGHDN and CDR2 FVKESK. The CDR3 consists of 13 residues. The V end was cut by 8 bases, the J end by 4 bases, with 12 bases between. CDR3 protein: CASGSEIYNEQFF. In nucleotides, the CDR3 is TGTGCCAGCGGTTCAGAAATTTACAATGAGCAGTTCTTC.

V gene TRBV5-1 combines with J gene TRBJ2-3, with D possibly being TRBD2 (6 bases). V was cut by 0 bases and J by 2 bases, with 13 bases left in between. The length of the CDR3 is 16 residues. The germline gives CDR1 SGHRS, CDR2 YFSETQ. CDR3 sequence (DNA): TGCGCCAGCAGCTTGGGCGGGCGGGGACTCACAGATACGCAGTATTTT. Protein sequence: CASSLGGRGLTDTQYF.

This rearrangement joins TRBV27 to TRBJ1-2, with D possibly TRBD1 on 6 matching bases. V was trimmed by 4 bases and J by 4 bases, leaving 13 bases between them. Germline V gene lookup returns CDR1 MNHEY and CDR2 SMNVEV (reference sequence). This CDR3 has 14 amino acids. In nucleotides, the CDR3 is TGTGCCAGCAGTTCCCCAGGGGCGGTCTATGGCTACACCTTC. This sequence encodes CASSSPGAVYGYTF.

The chain employs TRBV6-1 and TRBJ1-3; possibly TRBD1 for D (6 bases). The CDR3 is made up of 15 amino acids. Trimming stripped 4 bases from V and 0 bases from J, with 10 bases between. The germline gives CDR1 MNHNS, CDR2 SASEGT. CDR3 bases: TGTGCCAGCAGTGCACGGGACACCTCTGGAAACACCATATATTTT. It codes for CASSARDTSGNTIYF.

The chain couples TRBV6-4 to TRBJ1-2; 7 positions agree with TRBD1. Germline assignment: CDR1 MRHNA and CDR2 SNTAGT. Germline trimming cut 4 bases from V and 2 bases from J; bases unmatched to any gene: 4. CDR3 length equals 14 residues. The CDR3 nucleotides read TGTGCCAGCAGTGCCACGACAGGGAACTATGGCTACACCTTC. Translating gives CASSATTGNYGYTF.

This chain connects TRBV10-3 to TRBJ2-3, with D perhaps TRBD2 (6 bases). Germline V gene sequence: CDR1 ENHRY, CDR2 SYGVKD. CDR3 length: 14 amino acids. The V and J ends lost 6 bases and 3 bases respectively, with 13 bases between them. This CDR3 is CAISGSWETDTQYF. DNA of the CDR3: TGTGCCATCAGCGGGAGCTGGGAGACAGATACGCAGTATTTT.

This clone occurred once. The chain recombines TRBV28 with TRBJ2-1, with 9 bases matching TRBD2. After removal of 4 bases from V and 0 bases from J, the junction contained 1 base not matched to a gene. CDR1 MDHEN and CDR2 SYDVKM come from the germline V gene. The CDR3 is made up of 15 amino acids. CDR3 in DNA: TGTGCCAGCAGTTCTAGCGGGGTCTCCTACAATGAGCAGTTCTTC. Encoded protein: CASSSSGVSYNEQFF.

This chain joins TRBV28 and TRBJ2-3; D might be TRBD2 (5 bases). CDR1 is MDHEN, CDR2 SYDVKM, per germline. The CDR3 contains 17 residues. V lost 3 bases and J lost 2, with 18 bases in between. The CDR3 nucleotides read TGTGCCAGCAGTTTGGGAGTTAAGGCTCGGGCCACAGATACGCAGTATTTT. Its translation is CASSLGVKARATDTQYF.

The rearrangement uses TRBV5-5 and TRBJ2-2; 12 positions match TRBD1. The CDR3 is 15 amino acids. The germline gives CDR1 SGHKS, CDR2 YYEKEE (reference sequence). With 3 bases clipped from V and 6 bases from J, the junction kept 3 bases outside the gene matches. DNA of the CDR3: TGTGCCAGCAGCTGGGGACAGGGGGCCTCCGGGGAGCTGTTTTTT. Translating it yields CASSWGQGASGELFF.

The chain carries TRBV9 and TRBJ2-1; D gene uncertain. Germline V CDR1 and CDR2: SGDLS, YYNGEE. The CDR3 totals 13 residues. Trimming removed 0 bases at V and 3 bases at J, with 4 bases between. CDR3 nucleotides: TGTGCCAGCAGCGTAGGCGACTACAATGAGCAGTTCTTC. This translates into CASSVGDYNEQFF.

The chain is built from TRBV19 and TRBJ2-1; D is perhaps TRBD1 (5 bases). This CDR3 is 15 amino acids long. V lost 2 bases and J 7 bases, leaving 15 bases between the germline ends. CDR1 is LNHDA, CDR2 SQIVND, per germline (reference sequence). CDR3 DNA: TGTGCCAGTAGTATAAGTAAGGGGTCGTGGAATGAGCAGTTCTTC. Amino acids: CASSISKGSWNEQFF.

This chain joins TRBV5-1 and TRBJ2-1; TRBD2 matches 9 bases. CDR3 size: 16 residues. Trimming at V came to 4 bases and at J to 10 bases, leaving 15 bases not matched to a gene. Germline V gene lookup returns CDR1 SGHRS and CDR2 YFSETQ. In DNA, the CDR3 is TGCGCCAGCAGCATTGGGCCCCATCCGAGCGGGAGGGAGCAGTTCTTC. It translates to CASSIGPHPSGREQFF.

Worth noting for this clone: The junction and the germline gene differ at one end; a read error may be behind it. The DNA of the CDR3 is TGTGCCAGCAGAGCCTATGAGGGATTAGGCTTC. This gives the protein CASRAYEGLGF. The chain joins TRBV2 to TRBJ2-7; TRBD2 might be the D (5 bases). Germline-derived CDR1 and CDR2 are SNHLY and FYNNEI. The CDR3 length is 11 residues.

The V call is TRBV20-1, the J call TRBJ2-3, with D unclear. Germline V gene lookup returns CDR1 DFQATT and CDR2 SNEGSKA (reference sequence). V shed 8 bases and J shed 8 bases, with 11 bases lying between them. The CDR3 length is 10 residues. The CDR3 bases are TGCAGTCTAGTAGTTGGTACGCAGTATTTT. Translating gives CSLVVGTQYF.